This T cell receptor (beta chain) was sequenced during a study of shared clonotypes between healthy human individuals. TCRdb keeps only in-frame clones here, not all; method: immunoSEQ multiplex PCR. Of about 580,000 clones in the sample, roughly 98% were seen once. Cells designated naive CD8 were CD45RO-negative and were positively selected for CCR7, with terminally differentiated effector memory CD45RA+ cells excluded. This CDR3 is built from 16 residues. V shed 6 bases and J 0 bases; nucleotides not matched to a gene: 11. CDR1 SGHRS and CDR2 YFSETQ come from the germline V gene. This rearrangement joins TRBV5-1 to TRBJ2-5; TRBD2 matches 7 bases. This clonotype was obtained from a man between 25 and 39 years old in good health. The sequenced sample consisted of naive CD8+ T cells sorted from blood. The CDR3 DNA follows: TGCGCCAGCAAAAACCGGGACTACCTAAACCAAGAGACCCAGTACTTC. Residues: CASKNRDYLNQETQYF.